This T cell receptor (beta chain) was captured in a study of Graves' ophthalmopathy and Graves' hyperthyroidism. Concerning this clonotype: A much larger clonotype is one base distant, so this may be a read error.

The sequenced template was RNA, covering the TCR beta CDR3 region. In the first round, RT-PCR was carried out with HTBI primers, and a multiplex PCR formed the second round. TCRdb itself ran the multiplex PCR reads through MiXCR, one entry per CDR3 protein. The sample holds over a million distinct CDR3 sequences; roughly 35% are singletons and the top ten take 8.5% to 14%. The source is an adult man with Graves' hyperthyroidism. Sequencing was performed on peripheral blood or thyroid tissue (not recorded which).

CDR3 coding DNA: TGTGCCAGCAGCTTGGGGACCATCGGGGAGACCCAGTACTTC. This translates into CASSLGTIGETQYF. The J gene is TRBJ2-5, the V gene TRBV11-2, with D possibly called TRBD1 or TRBD2 (5 bases each). The CDR3 covers 14 residues. CDR1 is SGHAT and CDR2 is FQNNGV in the germline V gene. The V end was cut by 3 bases, the J end by 5 bases, with 13 bases between.